Listed here is a single T cell receptor (beta chain). Its antigen remains unidentified. TCRdb redid the calling of the 5' RACE reads with MiXCR, one entry per CDR3 protein. The sample holds 420,000 or so distinct CDR3 sequences; 18% are singletons and the top ten take roughly 12%. This sample is part of a study of identical twins. General study findings and limits: In monozygotic twins, models underestimated the sharing of out-of-frame TCR alpha.

Germline CDR1 reads SQVTM; CDR2 reads ANQGSEA. The CDR3 loop spans 14 amino acids. Trimming removed 5 bases from V and 3 bases from J, with 17 bases in between. This rearrangement joins TRBV29-1 to TRBJ2-7, with D perhaps TRBD2 (6 bases). The sequence was obtained from a man between 45 and 60 years old in good health. Sample: naive T cells sorted from blood. The CDR3, as DNA: TGCAGCGTTATGGGTAGCGGAGGGCGCTACGAGCAGTACTTC. Translation: CSVMGSGGRYEQYF.